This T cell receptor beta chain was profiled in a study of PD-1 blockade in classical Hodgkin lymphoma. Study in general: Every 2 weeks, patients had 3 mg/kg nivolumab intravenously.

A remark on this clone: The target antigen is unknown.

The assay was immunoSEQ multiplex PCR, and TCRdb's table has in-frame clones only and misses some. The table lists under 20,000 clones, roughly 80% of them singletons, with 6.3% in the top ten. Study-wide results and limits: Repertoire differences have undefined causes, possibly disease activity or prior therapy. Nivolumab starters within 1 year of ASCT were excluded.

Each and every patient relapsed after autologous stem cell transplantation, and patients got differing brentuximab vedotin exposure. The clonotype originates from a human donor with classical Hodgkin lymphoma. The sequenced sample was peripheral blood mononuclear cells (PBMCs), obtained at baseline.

CDR3 DNA sequence: TGTGCCAGCAGTGGAGGCTCCCTACCCCGCACTGAAGCTTTCTTT. Protein sequence: CASSGGSLPRTEAFF. The rearrangement links TRBV6-1 to TRBJ1-1; D not resolved. CDR1 MNHNS and CDR2 SASEGT come from the germline V gene. The CDR3 covers 15 residues. Deletions cut 4 bases from V and 4 bases from J, with 16 bases between.